What follows are 3 T cell receptor beta chains derived from one specimen sequenced in a study of shared T cell receptors in the human thymus. The method was immunoSEQ multiplex PCR; TCRdb's version includes in-frame clones alone and lacks a portion of them. The sample includes fewer than 700,000 clones, 88% of them seen just once. Another study also made use of these data, one on human thymus T cells.

Sample: thymocytes. The receptors were sampled from a boy under two years old with a congenital heart defect.

The chain joins TRBV30 to TRBJ2-1, with unresolved D. This CDR3 spans 14 amino acids. V was shortened by 0 bases and J by 6 bases, with 12 bases between the two germline ends. Germline V gene lookup returns CDR1 GTSNPN and CDR2 SVGIG (reference sequence). CDR3 nucleotide sequence: TGTGCCTGGAGTGTACGGCTAGATGTCAATGAGCAGTTCTTC. This sequence encodes CAWSVRLDVNEQFF.

The chain links TRBV6-1 to TRBJ2-1; 12 bases line up with TRBD2. J gave up 6 bases and V 2 bases, and 8 bases lay outside the gene matches. Germline loops: CDR1 MNHNS, CDR2 SASEGT. This CDR3 comprises 17 residues. This chain's CDR3 is CASSERASGREANEQFF. CDR3 nucleotide sequence: TGTGCCAGCAGTGAAAGGGCTAGCGGGAGGGAGGCCAATGAGCAGTTCTTC.

The rearrangement joins TRBV4-2 to TRBJ1-4; a weak D match, TRBD1 (5 bases). CDR3 length equals 15 residues. CDR1 and CDR2 (germline): LGHNA, YNFKEQ. The V end was cut by 0 bases, the J end by 8 bases, with 13 bases between. CDR3 bases: TGTGCCAGCAGCCAAGAAGGCGGGCGGGGGGAAAAACTGTTTTTT. Translated: CASSQEGGRGEKLFF.